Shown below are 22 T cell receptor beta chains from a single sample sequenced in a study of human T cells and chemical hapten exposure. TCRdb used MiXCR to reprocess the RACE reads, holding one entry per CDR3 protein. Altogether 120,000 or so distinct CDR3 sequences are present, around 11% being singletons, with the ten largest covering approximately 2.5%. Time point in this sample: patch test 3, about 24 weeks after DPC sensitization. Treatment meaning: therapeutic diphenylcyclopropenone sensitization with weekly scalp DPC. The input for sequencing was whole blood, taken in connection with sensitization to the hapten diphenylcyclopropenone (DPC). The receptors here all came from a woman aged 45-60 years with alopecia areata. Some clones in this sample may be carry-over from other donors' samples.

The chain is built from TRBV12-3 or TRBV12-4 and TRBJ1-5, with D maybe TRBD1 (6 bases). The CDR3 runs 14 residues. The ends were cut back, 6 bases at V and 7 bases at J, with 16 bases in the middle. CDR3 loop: CASRYTGKGQPQHF. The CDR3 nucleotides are TGTGCCAGCAGGTATACAGGGAAGGGACAGCCCCAGCATTTT.

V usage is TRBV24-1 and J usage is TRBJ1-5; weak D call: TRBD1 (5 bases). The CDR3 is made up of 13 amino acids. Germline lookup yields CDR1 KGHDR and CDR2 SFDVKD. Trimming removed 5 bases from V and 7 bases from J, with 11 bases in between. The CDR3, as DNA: TGTGCCACCAGTGTGGGGGGGGGACAGCCCCAGCATTTT. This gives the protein CATSVGGGQPQHF.

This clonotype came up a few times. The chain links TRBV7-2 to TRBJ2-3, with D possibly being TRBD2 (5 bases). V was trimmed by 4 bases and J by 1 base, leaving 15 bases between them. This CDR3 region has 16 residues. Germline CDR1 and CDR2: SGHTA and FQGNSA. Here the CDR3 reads CASSWTSQIGTDTQYF. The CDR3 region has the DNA TGTGCCAGCAGCTGGACTTCCCAGATAGGCACAGATACGCAGTATTTT.

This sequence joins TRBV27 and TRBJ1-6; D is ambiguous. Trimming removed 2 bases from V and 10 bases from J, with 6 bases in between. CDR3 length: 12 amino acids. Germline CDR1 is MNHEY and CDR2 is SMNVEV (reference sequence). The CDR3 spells CASSLPRSPLHF. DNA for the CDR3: TGTGCCAGCAGTTTACCTAGGTCACCCCTCCACTTT.

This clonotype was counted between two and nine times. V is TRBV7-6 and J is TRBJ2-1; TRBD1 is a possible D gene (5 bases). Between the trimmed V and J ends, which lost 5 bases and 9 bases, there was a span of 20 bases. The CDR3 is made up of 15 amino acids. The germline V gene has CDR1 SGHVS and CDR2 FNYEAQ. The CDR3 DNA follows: TGTGCCAGCAGCCCGACTGGGGTAGGGGATGGTGAGCAGTTCTTC. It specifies CASSPTGVGDGEQFF.

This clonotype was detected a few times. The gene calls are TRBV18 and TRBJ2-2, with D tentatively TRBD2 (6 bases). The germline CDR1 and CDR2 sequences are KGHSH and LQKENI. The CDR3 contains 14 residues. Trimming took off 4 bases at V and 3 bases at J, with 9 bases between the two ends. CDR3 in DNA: TGTGCCAGCTCACATCAGCGGGACACCGGGGAGCTGTTTTTT. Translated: CASSHQRDTGELFF.

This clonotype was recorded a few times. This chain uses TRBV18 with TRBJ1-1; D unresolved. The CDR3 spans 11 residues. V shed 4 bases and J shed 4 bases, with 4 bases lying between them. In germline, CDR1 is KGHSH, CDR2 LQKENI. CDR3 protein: CASSRITEAFF. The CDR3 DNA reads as TGTGCCAGCTCACGGATCACTGAAGCTTTCTTT.

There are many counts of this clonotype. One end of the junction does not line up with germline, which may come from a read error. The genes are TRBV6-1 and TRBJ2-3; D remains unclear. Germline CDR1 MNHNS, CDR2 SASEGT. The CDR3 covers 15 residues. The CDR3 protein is CATSEASSSIGLKYF. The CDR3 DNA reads TGTGCCACCAGTGAAGCGTCTTCGTCGATAGGTTTGAAGTATTTT.

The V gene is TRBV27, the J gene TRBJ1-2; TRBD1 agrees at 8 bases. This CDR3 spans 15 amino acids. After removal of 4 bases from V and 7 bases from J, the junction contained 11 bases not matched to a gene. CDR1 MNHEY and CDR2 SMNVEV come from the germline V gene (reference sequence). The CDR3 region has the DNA TGTGCCAGCAGTTCAAAGCAGGGGGCCGCCGTTGGCTACACCTTC. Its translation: CASSSKQGAAVGYTF.

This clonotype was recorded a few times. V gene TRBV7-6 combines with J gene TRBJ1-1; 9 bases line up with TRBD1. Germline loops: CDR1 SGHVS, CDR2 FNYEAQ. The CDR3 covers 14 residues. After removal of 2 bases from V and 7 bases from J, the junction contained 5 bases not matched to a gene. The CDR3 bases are TGTGCCAGCAGCTTAAACAGGGGGCGCGATGAAGCTTTCTTT. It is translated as CASSLNRGRDEAFF.

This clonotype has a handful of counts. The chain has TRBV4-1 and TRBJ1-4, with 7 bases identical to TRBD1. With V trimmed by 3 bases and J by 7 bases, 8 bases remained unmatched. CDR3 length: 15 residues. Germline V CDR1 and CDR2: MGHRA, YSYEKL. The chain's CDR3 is CASSHYDREVEKLFF. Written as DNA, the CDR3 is TGCGCCAGCAGCCATTACGACAGGGAAGTTGAAAAACTGTTTTTT.

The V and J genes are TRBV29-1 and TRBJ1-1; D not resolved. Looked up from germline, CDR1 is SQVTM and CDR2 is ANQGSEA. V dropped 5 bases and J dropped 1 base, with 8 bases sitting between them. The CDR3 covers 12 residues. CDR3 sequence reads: CSVHTWNTEAFF. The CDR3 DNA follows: TGCAGCGTTCACACATGGAACACTGAAGCTTTCTTT.

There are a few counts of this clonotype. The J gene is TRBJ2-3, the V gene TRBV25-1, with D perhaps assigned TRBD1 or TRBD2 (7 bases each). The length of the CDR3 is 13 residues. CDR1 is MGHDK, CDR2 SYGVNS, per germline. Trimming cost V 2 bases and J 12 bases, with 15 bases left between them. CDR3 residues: CASSEGRGTVQYF. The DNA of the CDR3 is TGTGCCAGCAGTGAAGGGAGGGGGACAGTTCAGTATTTT.

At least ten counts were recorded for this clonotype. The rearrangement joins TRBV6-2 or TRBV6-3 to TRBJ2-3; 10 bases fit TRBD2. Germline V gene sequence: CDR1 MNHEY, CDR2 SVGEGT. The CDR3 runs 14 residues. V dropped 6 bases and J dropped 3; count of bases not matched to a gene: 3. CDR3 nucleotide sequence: TGTGCCAGCAGCCGGACTAGCGGAACAGATACGCAGTATTTT. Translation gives CASSRTSGTDTQYF.

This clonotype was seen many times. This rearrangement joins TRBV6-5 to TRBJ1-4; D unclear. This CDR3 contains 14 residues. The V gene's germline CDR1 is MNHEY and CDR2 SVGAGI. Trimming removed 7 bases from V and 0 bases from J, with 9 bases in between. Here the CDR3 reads CASKAGSTNEKLFF. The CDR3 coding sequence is TGTGCCAGCAAGGCGGGATCAACTAATGAAAAACTGTTTTTT.

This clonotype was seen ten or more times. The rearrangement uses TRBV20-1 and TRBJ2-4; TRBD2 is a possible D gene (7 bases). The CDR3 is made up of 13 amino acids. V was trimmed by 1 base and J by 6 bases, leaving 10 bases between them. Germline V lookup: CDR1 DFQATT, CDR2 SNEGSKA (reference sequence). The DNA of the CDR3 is TGCAGTGCTAGAGGGGAGGGGGGAAACATTCAGTACTTC. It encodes CSARGEGGNIQYF.

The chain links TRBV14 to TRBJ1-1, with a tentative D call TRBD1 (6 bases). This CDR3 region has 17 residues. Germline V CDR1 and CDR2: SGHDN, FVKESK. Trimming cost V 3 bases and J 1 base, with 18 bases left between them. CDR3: CASSQYWGGHQNTEAFF. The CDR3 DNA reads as TGTGCCAGCAGCCAGTATTGGGGGGGGCACCAGAACACTGAAGCTTTCTTT. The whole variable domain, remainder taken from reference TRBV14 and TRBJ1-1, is EAGVTQFPSHSVIEKGQTVTLRCDPISGHDNLYWYRRVMGKEIKFLLHFVKESKQDESGMPNNRFLAERTGGTYSTLKVQPAELEDSGVYFCASSQYWGGHQNTEAFFGQGTRLTVV.

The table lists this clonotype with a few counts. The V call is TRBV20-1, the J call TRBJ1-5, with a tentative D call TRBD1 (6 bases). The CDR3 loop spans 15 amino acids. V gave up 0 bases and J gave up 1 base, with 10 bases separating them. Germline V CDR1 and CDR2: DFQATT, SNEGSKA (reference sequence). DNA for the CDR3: TGCAGTGCTAGAGATGGGGGGCTGAGCAATCAGCCCCAGCATTTT. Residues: CSARDGGLSNQPQHF.

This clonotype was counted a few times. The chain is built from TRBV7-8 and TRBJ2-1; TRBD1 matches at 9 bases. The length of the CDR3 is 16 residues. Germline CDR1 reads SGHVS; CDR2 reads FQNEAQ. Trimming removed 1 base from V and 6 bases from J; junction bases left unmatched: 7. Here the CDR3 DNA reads TGTGCCAGCAGCTTAGAACCGGGACAGGGTCGCAATGAGCAGTTCTTC. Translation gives CASSLEPGQGRNEQFF.

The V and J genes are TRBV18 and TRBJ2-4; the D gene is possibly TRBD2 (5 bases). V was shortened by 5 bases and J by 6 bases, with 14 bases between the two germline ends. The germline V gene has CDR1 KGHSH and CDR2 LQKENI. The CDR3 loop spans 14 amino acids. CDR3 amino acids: CASSDNRGRNIQYF. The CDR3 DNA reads TGTGCCAGCTCAGACAACCGGGGAAGAAACATTCAGTACTTC.

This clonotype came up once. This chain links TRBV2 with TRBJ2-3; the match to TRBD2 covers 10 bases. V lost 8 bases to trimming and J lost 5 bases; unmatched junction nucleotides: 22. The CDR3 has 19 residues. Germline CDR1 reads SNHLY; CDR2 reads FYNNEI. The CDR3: CASPLAKSSGGAEKDTQYF. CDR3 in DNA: TGTGCCAGCCCCCTTGCCAAGTCAAGCGGGGGGGCCGAGAAAGATACGCAGTATTTT.

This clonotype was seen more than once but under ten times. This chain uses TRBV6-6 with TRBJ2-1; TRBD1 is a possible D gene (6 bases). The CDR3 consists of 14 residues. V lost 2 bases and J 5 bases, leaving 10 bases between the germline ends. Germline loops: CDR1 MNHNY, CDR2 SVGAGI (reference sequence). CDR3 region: CASSYRGTDNEQFF. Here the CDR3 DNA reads TGTGCCAGCAGTTACAGGGGGACCGACAATGAGCAGTTCTTC.